This T cell receptor (beta chain) appears in the sequencing data of a study of cytomegalovirus exposure and HLA in healthy donors. Points from the study as a whole: A later analysis reportedly found fewer N-insertions in an Asian-associated ancestry cluster than the roughly 670-donor mean.

This CDR3 is built from 15 residues. With 7 bases clipped from V and 0 bases from J, the junction kept 5 bases outside the gene matches. Germline V gene lookup returns CDR1 LNHDA and CDR2 SQIVND (reference sequence). About this clone: Its antigen is currently unknown.

The PCR was carried out with 60 Vbeta primers and 13 Jbeta primers. In the authors' workflow: Around 11 million shared chains were among approximately 80 million unique TCR beta chains counted in a later analysis. Some clones are missing from TCRdb's copy, which holds only in-frame ones; the method was immunoSEQ multiplex PCR. The V and J calls and clone size come from that table; D and trimming were worked out from the DNA. The sample shows approximately 170,000 clones, roughly 80% of them seen only once. The sequencing input was PBMCs. The chain uses TRBV19 and TRBJ2-7; 11 bases align to TRBD2. The receptor comes from a woman between 18 and 29 years old in good health and CMV-seronegative. CDR3 nucleotides: TGTGCCAGTACCCTAGCGGGAGGTTCCTCCTACGAGCAGTACTTC. Amino acids: CASTLAGGSSYEQYF.